These T cell receptor beta chains were read from a single sample in a study of beta chain features in type 1 diabetes. Some clones are missing from TCRdb's copy, which holds only in-frame ones; the method was immunoSEQ multiplex PCR. This table has roughly 500,000 clones, about 10% appearing once. Specimen: naive CD4+ T cells from blood. The origin of the receptors is a woman between 18 and 29 years old in good health. Both conserved end residues are part of each CDR3. Each record gives: J gene, V gene, clone size, D gene, CDR3 DNA, CDR3 protein. The D gene is left open where the match is weak. Rows give clone size only sometimes, using once, few, many, or a class for an expanded clone.

j_call: TRBJ2-7; v_call: TRBV12-5; clone_size: .; d_call: .; cdr3_nt: TGTGCTAGTTCTCCAGGGGTTGAGTACTCGGCCTGGGCCTTCTTC; cdr3_aa: CASSPGVEYSAWAFF
j_call: TRBJ2-7; v_call: TRBV29-1; clone_size: few; d_call: .; cdr3_nt: TGCAGCGTTCAAAGGGGTCCAAACTACGAGCAGTACTTC; cdr3_aa: CSVQRGPNYEQYF
j_call: TRBJ2-1; v_call: TRBV7-2; clone_size: .; d_call: .; cdr3_nt: TGTGCCAGCAGCTTATCGGGGGTAGAGCACAATGAGCAGTTCTTC; cdr3_aa: CASSLSGVEHNEQFF
j_call: TRBJ2-3; v_call: TRBV15; clone_size: few; d_call: TRBD1; cdr3_nt: TGTGCCACCAGCAGAGATGGGGTTAAGGGGACAGGGAGCCCTGGGGATACGCAGTATTTT; cdr3_aa: CATSRDGVKGTGSPGDTQYF
j_call: TRBJ1-4; v_call: TRBV4-3; clone_size: few; d_call: TRBD1; cdr3_nt: TGCGCCAGCAGCCAGGGACAGTCGGGGAATGAAAAACTGTTTTTT; cdr3_aa: CASSQGQSGNEKLFF
j_call: TRBJ1-1; v_call: TRBV4-3; clone_size: few; d_call: .; cdr3_nt: TGCGCCAGCAGCCAACGCACAGGGTTGAACACTGAAGCTTTCTTT; cdr3_aa: CASSQRTGLNTEAFF
j_call: TRBJ1-4; v_call: TRBV4-1; clone_size: .; d_call: .; cdr3_nt: TGCGCCAGCAACAACTTGGGAGCTAATGAAAAACTGTTTTTT; cdr3_aa: CASNNLGANEKLFF
j_call: TRBJ2-2; v_call: TRBV29-1; clone_size: .; d_call: .; cdr3_nt: TGCAGCGTTGAACGGGACCTAAACACCGGGGAGCTGTTTTTT; cdr3_aa: CSVERDLNTGELFF
j_call: TRBJ1-2; v_call: TRBV5-4; clone_size: .; d_call: .; cdr3_nt: TGTGCCAGCAGCTTGTGGCCAGGGAACTATGGCTACACCTTC; cdr3_aa: CASSLWPGNYGYTF
j_call: TRBJ2-1; v_call: TRBV5-1; clone_size: .; d_call: TRBD2; cdr3_nt: TGCGCCAGCAGCCCTAGAGCTAGCGGATTCAATGAGCAGTTCTTC; cdr3_aa: CASSPRASGFNEQFF
j_call: TRBJ2-1; v_call: TRBV29-1; clone_size: many; d_call: .; cdr3_nt: TGCAGCGTTGAGGCGAGTTCTTACAATGAGCAGTTCTTC; cdr3_aa: CSVEASSYNEQFF
j_call: TRBJ2-3; v_call: TRBV25-1; clone_size: few; d_call: .; cdr3_nt: TGTGCCAGCAGTCGAGTTTCGGGCACAGATACGCAGTATTTT; cdr3_aa: CASSRVSGTDTQYF
j_call: TRBJ1-1; v_call: TRBV28; clone_size: few; d_call: .; cdr3_nt: TGTGCCAGCAGTCAGAACACTGAAGCTTTCTTT; cdr3_aa: CASSQNTEAFF
j_call: TRBJ2-4; v_call: TRBV4-1; clone_size: few; d_call: TRBD1; cdr3_nt: TGCGCCAGCAGCCAAGCCGGGACAGGGGGCATTCAGTACTTC; cdr3_aa: CASSQAGTGGIQYF
j_call: TRBJ2-5; v_call: TRBV7-2; clone_size: few; d_call: TRBD2; cdr3_nt: TGTGCCAGCAGCCCCCCCGGGACTAGGTTTCTGGAGACCCAGTACTTC; cdr3_aa: CASSPPGTRFLETQYF
j_call: TRBJ2-3; v_call: TRBV28; clone_size: .; d_call: .; cdr3_nt: TGTGCCAGCACCTCACCTGGGAATACGCAGTATTTT; cdr3_aa: CASTSPGNTQYF
j_call: TRBJ2-2; v_call: TRBV30; clone_size: .; d_call: .; cdr3_nt: TGTGCCTGGAGTGTAATAGGGCGTTGGGGAAACACCGGGGAGCTGTTTTTT; cdr3_aa: CAWSVIGRWGNTGELFF
j_call: TRBJ2-5; v_call: TRBV14; clone_size: .; d_call: .; cdr3_nt: TGTGCCAGCAGCCAAGAATTACTAGCCTCCCAAGAGACCCAGTACTTC; cdr3_aa: CASSQELLASQETQYF
j_call: TRBJ1-1; v_call: TRBV30; clone_size: .; d_call: TRBD1; cdr3_nt: TGTGCCTGGAGCCAAAACCAGGGGGCAGAAGCTTTCTTT; cdr3_aa: CAWSQNQGAEAFF
j_call: TRBJ2-7; v_call: TRBV5-1; clone_size: .; d_call: TRBD2; cdr3_nt: TGCGCCAGCAGTGAGGCTAGCGGGAGCCACGAGCAGTACTTC; cdr3_aa: CASSEASGSHEQYF
j_call: TRBJ2-3; v_call: TRBV2; clone_size: .; d_call: .; cdr3_nt: TGTGCCAGCAGTGAATCTCGGAACACAGATACGCAGTATTTT; cdr3_aa: CASSESRNTDTQYF
j_call: TRBJ1-1; v_call: TRBV12-5; clone_size: few; d_call: .; cdr3_nt: TGTGCAACGTCGGACGGACTTATGAACACTGAAGCTTTCTTT; cdr3_aa: CATSDGLMNTEAFF
j_call: TRBJ1-5; v_call: TRBV7-9; clone_size: few; d_call: TRBD1; cdr3_nt: TGTGCCAGCAGCAGTGGGACAGGCCCTAATCAGCCCCAGCATTTT; cdr3_aa: CASSSGTGPNQPQHF
j_call: TRBJ1-1; v_call: TRBV10-3; clone_size: few; d_call: TRBD1; cdr3_nt: TGTGCCATCACAGGGGGCAGGGACACTGAAGCTTTCTTT; cdr3_aa: CAITGGRDTEAFF
j_call: TRBJ2-5; v_call: TRBV29-1; clone_size: .; d_call: TRBD2; cdr3_nt: TGCAGCGTTACGCTAGGGACTAGCCTTCAAGAGACCCAGTACTTC; cdr3_aa: CSVTLGTSLQETQYF
j_call: TRBJ2-5; v_call: TRBV7-9; clone_size: few; d_call: TRBD1; cdr3_nt: TGTGCCAGCAGCGAGGGGCCGATAACAGGGGGCGCGGAGACCCAGTACTTC; cdr3_aa: CASSEGPITGGAETQYF
j_call: TRBJ1-2; v_call: TRBV4-1; clone_size: few; d_call: .; cdr3_nt: TGCGCCAGCAGCCCCGGGGGCGCATCAGGCTACACCTTC; cdr3_aa: CASSPGGASGYTF
j_call: TRBJ2-3; v_call: TRBV7-3; clone_size: .; d_call: .; cdr3_nt: TGTGCCAGCAGGGTCGGTGGCGGGATCACAGATACGCAGTATTTT; cdr3_aa: CASRVGGGITDTQYF
j_call: TRBJ2-3; v_call: TRBV12-5; clone_size: few; d_call: .; cdr3_nt: TGTGCTAGTGGTTTGATGGGTCGAGGGGATACGCAGTATTTT; cdr3_aa: CASGLMGRGDTQYF
j_call: TRBJ1-2; v_call: TRBV29-1; clone_size: few; d_call: .; cdr3_nt: TGCAGCGTTGAAAAATATGGCTACACCTTC; cdr3_aa: CSVEKYGYTF
j_call: TRBJ2-5; v_call: TRBV7-2; clone_size: few; d_call: .; cdr3_nt: TGTGCCAGCAGCCGCAGGGGCCAAGAGACCCAGTACTTC; cdr3_aa: CASSRRGQETQYF
j_call: TRBJ1-2; v_call: TRBV25-1; clone_size: few; d_call: TRBD1; cdr3_nt: TGTGCCAGCAGTGAAATCGATACAGGGGGTTTAGGAGGCTACACCTTC; cdr3_aa: CASSEIDTGGLGGYTF
j_call: TRBJ1-5; v_call: TRBV30; clone_size: .; d_call: TRBD1; cdr3_nt: TGTGCCTGGAGTCGGACAGGGTTTGAACAGCCCCAGCATTTT; cdr3_aa: CAWSRTGFEQPQHF
j_call: TRBJ2-3; v_call: TRBV10-3; clone_size: .; d_call: TRBD2; cdr3_nt: TGTGCCATCAGTGGGAGGATAGCGGGAGTCACAGATACGCAGTATTTT; cdr3_aa: CAISGRIAGVTDTQYF
j_call: TRBJ2-7; v_call: TRBV7-2; clone_size: .; d_call: TRBD2; cdr3_nt: TGTGCCAGCAGCTTGGGCGGGAGCGCCTACGAGCAGTACTTC; cdr3_aa: CASSLGGSAYEQYF
j_call: TRBJ2-7; v_call: TRBV30; clone_size: few; d_call: .; cdr3_nt: TGTGCCTGGAGTACAACAGGACCCCGCCATTACGAGCAGTACTTC; cdr3_aa: CAWSTTGPRHYEQYF
j_call: TRBJ2-1; v_call: TRBV18; clone_size: .; d_call: TRBD2; cdr3_nt: TGTGCCAGCTCACCTCTTACTAGCGGGAGCTCCTACAATGAGCAGTTCTTC; cdr3_aa: CASSPLTSGSSYNEQFF
j_call: TRBJ2-1; v_call: TRBV14; clone_size: .; d_call: TRBD2; cdr3_nt: TGTGCCAGCAGCCACAGAGCGGGGGTTTTTTACAATGAGCAGTTCTTC; cdr3_aa: CASSHRAGVFYNEQFF
j_call: TRBJ1-1; v_call: TRBV6-5; clone_size: few; d_call: .; cdr3_nt: TGTGCCAGTAGAGAAACTGAAGCTTTCTTT; cdr3_aa: CASRETEAFF
j_call: TRBJ1-5; v_call: TRBV6-5; clone_size: few; d_call: .; cdr3_nt: TGTGCCAGCAGTCGGACTGGGAGGGATCAGCCCCAGCATTTT; cdr3_aa: CASSRTGRDQPQHF
j_call: TRBJ2-1; v_call: TRBV5-1; clone_size: few; d_call: TRBD2; cdr3_nt: TGCGCCAGCAGCTACATAGCGGGGAGATTAAATGAGCAGTTCTTC; cdr3_aa: CASSYIAGRLNEQFF